Presented here are 23 T cell receptor beta chains from one specimen sequenced in a study of shared clonotypes between healthy human individuals. Sequencing used immunoSEQ multiplex PCR; TCRdb keeps in-frame clones, though not all of them. The sample includes about 2.1 million clones, around 95% seen only once; the top ten take roughly 1.7%. Naive CD8 cells lacked CD45RO and underwent positive selection for CCR7, leaving out terminally differentiated effector memory CD45RA+ cells. Sequencing used naive CD8+ T cells from PBMCs. These receptors were collected from a young man in good health. Some clones in this sample may be carry-over from other donors' samples.

The chain combines TRBV27 with TRBJ2-7; D remains unclear. V was trimmed by 5 bases and J by 2 bases, leaving 22 bases between them. This CDR3 spans 17 amino acids. Germline CDR1 is MNHEY and CDR2 is SMNVEV (reference sequence). The CDR3 nucleotides are TGTGCCAGCAGTCAGTTTTATCCAGGCACGGCAACCTACGAGCAGTACTTC. Amino acids: CASSQFYPGTATYEQYF.

J is TRBJ2-5 and V is TRBV28, with D possibly TRBD1 on 5 matching bases. Germline assignment: CDR1 MDHEN and CDR2 SYDVKM. Trimming pared 3 bases from V and 5 bases from J, leaving 19 bases between. The CDR3 totals 16 residues. CDR3 sequence (DNA): TGTGCCAGCAGTTTGTATTTAGGTCAGGGCTTGGAGACCCAGTACTTC. Protein: CASSLYLGQGLETQYF.

V gene TRBV27 combines with J gene TRBJ2-1, with TRBD1 identical over 11 bases. CDR1 and CDR2 (germline): MNHEY, SMNVEV (reference sequence). V was clipped by 8 bases and J by 8 bases; unmatched bases: 8. This CDR3 is 14 amino acids long. This CDR3 reads CASFRGQGAHEQFF. The CDR3 DNA is TGTGCCAGCTTTCGAGGACAGGGGGCTCATGAGCAGTTCTTC.

This chain links TRBV5-1 with TRBJ2-7, with 7 bases aligning to TRBD1. Germline-derived CDR1 and CDR2 are SGHRS and YFSETQ. CDR3 length equals 13 residues. The ends lost 1 base at V and 6 bases at J; junction bases unmatched: 4. CDR3: CASSLNRGAEQYF. The DNA of the CDR3 is TGCGCCAGCAGCTTGAACAGGGGTGCCGAGCAGTACTTC.

V gene TRBV4-1 combines with J gene TRBJ2-2; TRBD2 matches at 12 bases. This CDR3 spans 16 amino acids. Germline V gene data show CDR1 as MGHRA and CDR2 as YSYEKL. V trimming: 4 bases; J trimming: 7 bases; junction bases outside the gene matches: 7. This CDR3 reads CASSPRLAGDNGELFF. In DNA, the CDR3 is TGCGCCAGCAGCCCTAGACTAGCGGGAGATAACGGGGAGCTGTTTTTT.

The V gene is TRBV29-1, the J gene TRBJ2-3; 12 bases fit TRBD1. The CDR3 spans 17 residues. CDR1 is SQVTM and CDR2 is ANQGSEA in the germline V gene. With 6 bases clipped from V and 4 bases from J, the junction kept 14 bases outside the gene matches. DNA of the CDR3: TGCAGCGTGGATATCACCGGGACAGGGGGCTACGCAGATACGCAGTATTTT. Its protein is CSVDITGTGGYADTQYF.

The chain has TRBV11-2 and TRBJ2-7; 9 nucleotides agree with TRBD1. The CDR3 sequence is 12 residues long. With V trimmed by 6 bases and J by 5 bases, 2 bases remained unmatched. Germline V CDR1 and CDR2: SGHAT, FQNNGV. Here the CDR3 DNA reads TGTGCCAGCAGACAGGGGGCAAACGAGCAGTACTTC. This encodes CASRQGANEQYF.

V gene TRBV11-2 combines with J gene TRBJ2-5; possibly TRBD2 for D (6 bases). CDR1 SGHAT and CDR2 FQNNGV come from the germline V gene. This CDR3 comprises 16 residues. V gave up 2 bases and J gave up 5 bases, with 18 bases separating them. This CDR3 reads CASSLRASGSLETQYF. For the CDR3, the DNA is TGTGCCAGCAGCTTAAGAGCTTCCGGGAGTTTGGAGACCCAGTACTTC.

The chain carries TRBV7-9 and TRBJ1-5; no definite D call. Germline V gene lookup returns CDR1 SEHNR and CDR2 FQNEAQ (reference sequence). This CDR3 has 16 residues. Trimming pared 3 bases from V and 0 bases from J, leaving 12 bases between. CDR3 DNA: TGTGCCAGCAGCTTGGACGGTCCTTATAGCAATCAGCCCCAGCATTTT. Amino acid sequence: CASSLDGPYSNQPQHF.

CDR3 in amino acids: CASSAPDTGGVWSNQPQHF. In DNA form, the CDR3 reads TGTGCCAGCAGTGCCCCGGACACAGGGGGGGTATGGAGCAATCAGCCCCAGCATTTT. This chain joins TRBV6-1 and TRBJ1-5, with TRBD1 matching over 8 bases. The trim removed 4 bases at V and 1 base at J, leaving 15 bases unmatched. CDR3 length: 19 amino acids. Germline V gives CDR1 MNHNS, CDR2 SASEGT.

The chain employs TRBV18 and TRBJ1-3; D not resolved. This CDR3 has 16 amino acids. CDR1 is KGHSH and CDR2 is LQKENI in the germline V gene. The V end was cut by 0 bases, the J end by 0 bases, with 9 bases between. CDR3 DNA sequence: TGTGCCAGCTCACCACCTAGTCTCGGCTCTGGAAACACCATATATTTT. Its translation is CASSPPSLGSGNTIYF.

This rearrangement joins TRBV5-4 to TRBJ2-1, with 12 bases aligning to TRBD1. The CDR3 covers 15 residues. The V gene end was trimmed by 4 bases and the J gene end by 8 bases; junction bases not matched to a gene: 7. Looked up from germline, CDR1 is SGHNT and CDR2 is YYREEE (reference sequence). The DNA for the CDR3 is TGTGCCAGCAGCCTCGGGACAGGGGGCTCGGATGAGCAGTTCTTC. Protein sequence: CASSLGTGGSDEQFF.

The rearrangement links TRBV5-1 to TRBJ2-7; D might be TRBD1 or TRBD2, each matching 6 bases. The CDR3 contains 15 residues. In germline, CDR1 is SGHRS, CDR2 YFSETQ. The ends were cut back, 5 bases at V and 0 bases at J, with 15 bases in the middle. The CDR3 DNA follows: TGCGCCAGCAGGGGACTTCGACAGGACTCCTACGAGCAGTACTTC. Amino acid sequence: CASRGLRQDSYEQYF.

The chain uses TRBV7-9 and TRBJ2-7; maybe TRBD1 (6 bases). The V gene's germline CDR1 is SEHNR and CDR2 FQNEAQ (reference sequence). The ends were cut back, 1 base at V and 2 bases at J, with 12 bases in the middle. CDR3 length equals 15 residues. In nucleotides, the CDR3 is TGTGCCAGCAGCTTAGAGGCTGGGGGCGCCTACGAGCAGTACTTC. The encoded protein is CASSLEAGGAYEQYF.

J is TRBJ1-5 and V is TRBV2; 7 nucleotides agree with TRBD1. The CDR3 is 15 residues long. CDR1 and CDR2 (germline): SNHLY, FYNNEI. With 4 bases clipped from V and 5 bases from J, the junction kept 8 bases outside the gene matches. The CDR3: CASSGRGTVDQPQHF. CDR3 DNA sequence: TGTGCCAGCAGTGGAAGGGGGACAGTTGATCAGCCCCAGCATTTT.

This clone was counted once. The V call is TRBV19, the J call TRBJ1-3; D remains unclear. Germline values: CDR1 LNHDA, CDR2 SQIVND (reference sequence). The CDR3 spans 16 residues. With 3 bases removed from V and 2 bases from J, the gap between germline ends came to 14 bases. Written as DNA, the CDR3 is TGTGCCAGTAGTATGGTATGGGGAGCGGCTGGAAACACCATATATTTT. Translation: CASSMVWGAAGNTIYF.

The chain couples TRBV7-8 to TRBJ2-1; 10 nucleotides match TRBD2. The germline gives CDR1 SGHVS, CDR2 FQNEAQ. V lost 0 bases to trimming and J lost 0 bases; unmatched junction nucleotides: 5. The length of the CDR3 is 18 residues. Here the CDR3 reads CASSLAVAGGLSYNEQFF. The CDR3 nucleotides are TGTGCCAGCAGCTTAGCTGTAGCGGGGGGCCTCTCCTACAATGAGCAGTTCTTC.

The V and J genes are TRBV6-6 and TRBJ2-5; a weak D match, TRBD2 (6 bases). The V and J ends lost 2 bases and 3 bases respectively, with 16 bases between them. The CDR3 consists of 16 residues. Looked up from germline, CDR1 is MNHNY and CDR2 is SVGAGI (reference sequence). CDR3 protein: CASSYPAGTAKETQYF. As DNA, the CDR3 is TGTGCCAGCAGTTACCCGGCCGGGACTGCAAAAGAGACCCAGTACTTC.

The chain recombines TRBV9 with TRBJ1-4; D not certain. There are 18 residues in the CDR3. CDR1 and CDR2 from the germline V gene are SGDLS and YYNGEE. Between the trimmed V and J ends, which lost 3 bases and 0 bases, there was a span of 18 bases. The CDR3 nucleotides are TGTGCCAGCAGCGATAATCGGACCCCTACGTCAACTAATGAAAAACTGTTTTTT. Protein: CASSDNRTPTSTNEKLFF.

V and J are TRBV7-9 and TRBJ2-3, with 7 bases identical to TRBD2. V lost 5 bases to trimming and J lost 0 bases; unmatched junction nucleotides: 8. In germline, CDR1 is SEHNR, CDR2 FQNEAQ (reference sequence). This CDR3 has 16 residues. The CDR3, as DNA: TGTGCCAGCAGCCGGGGAACGGGAGGTAGCACAGATACGCAGTATTTT. It encodes CASSRGTGGSTDTQYF.

In its sample, this clone was seen a few times. The J gene is TRBJ1-2, the V gene TRBV7-9, with TRBD1 matching 7 bases. V was clipped by 6 bases and J by 1 base; unmatched bases: 5. Per germline, CDR1 SEHNR and CDR2 FQNEAQ (reference sequence). This CDR3 region has 14 residues. The DNA for the CDR3 is TGTGCCAGCAGTCACGGACAGGATAACTATGGCTACACCTTC. It specifies CASSHGQDNYGYTF. The full variable domain, with the rest looked up from reference TRBV7-9 and TRBJ1-2, is DTGVSQNPRHKITKRGQNVTFRCDPISEHNRLYWYRQTLGQGPEFLTYFQNEAQLEKSRLLSDRFSAERPKGSFSTLEIQRTEQGDSAMYLCASSHGQDNYGYTFGSGTRLTVV.

This clone was recorded once. The chain has TRBV11-2 and TRBJ2-3; 8 positions match TRBD1. CDR1 SGHAT and CDR2 FQNNGV come from the germline V gene. J gave up 5 bases and V 3 bases, and 4 bases lay outside the gene matches. The CDR3 contains 14 residues. Written as DNA, the CDR3 is TGTGCCAGCAGCTTCGGACAGGGTTTAGATACGCAGTATTTT. It yields the protein CASSFGQGLDTQYF.

The rearrangement links TRBV12-5 to TRBJ2-5; D is possibly TRBD2 (5 bases). Trimming removed 8 bases from V and 5 bases from J, with 15 bases in between. CDR3 length: 13 residues. Germline assignment: CDR1 LGHNT and CDR2 FRNRAP. This CDR3 is CASTDGVGETQYF. DNA for the CDR3: TGTGCTAGTACAGACGGGGTCGGGGAGACCCAGTACTTC.